This TCR beta chain is from a study of blood T cell repertoires in COVID-19. Clones were sequenced by immunoSEQ multiplex PCR, and TCRdb holds only the in-frame ones, with some missing. The data hold approximately 240,000 clones, with about 85% observed a single time. V was pared by 7 bases and J by 1 base, with 26 bases between. CDR3 size: 18 residues. The germline CDR1 and CDR2 sequences are SGHRS and YFSETQ. The sequenced sample consisted of peripheral blood. This sequence originates from a woman aged 55-75 years who had recovered from COVID-19. V and J are TRBV5-1 and TRBJ1-1; a possible D gene is TRBD1 (5 bases). CDR3 in DNA: TGCGCCAGCCGCCCCACAAAATTAACAGGACCGGGGAACACTGAAGCTTTCTTT. It translates to CASRPTKLTGPGNTEAFF. The whole variable domain, filled in from reference TRBV5-1 and TRBJ1-1, reads KAGVTQTPRYLIKTRGQQVTLSCSPISGHRSVSWYQQTPGQGLQFLFEYFSETQRNKGNFPGRFSGRQFSNSRSEMNVSTLELGDSALYLCASRPTKLTGPGNTEAFFGQGTRLTVV.